A selection of T cell receptor beta chains follows, all from one sample in a study of CD8+ T cells in alopecia areata. Produced via immunoSEQ multiplex PCR; TCRdb's table is partial and in-frame only. The top ten clones hold approximately 15% of a sample with 140,000 to 150,000 clones, over 70% of them seen once. Here the sequenced sample was CD8+ T cells sorted from blood, taken at week 0. The source of these receptors is a human donor with alopecia areata. Each CDR3 is given with its conserved first and last residue. Fields, in order: J gene, V gene, clone size, CDR3 protein. Size is stated for part of the rows, as once, few or many counts, or as a class when the clone is expanded.

>TRBJ1-2|TRBV7-9|-
CASSSAGQLYGYTF
>TRBJ2-3|TRBV7-2|few
CASSFIAGGPDTQYF
>TRBJ2-2|TRBV7-9|-
CANLWVNTGELFF
>TRBJ1-5|TRBV4-1|-
CASSQDRGSNQPQHF
>TRBJ1-1|TRBV29-1|-
CSVVDRNTEAFF
>TRBJ1-2|TRBV7-8|-
CASSLAGAIYGYTF
>TRBJ1-2|TRBV9|-
CASSVDSNYGYTF
>TRBJ2-7|TRBV29-1|-
CSVVSGQDFPYEQYF
>TRBJ1-5|TRBV7-8|-
CASRGQGDQPQHF
>TRBJ2-7|TRBV7-8|-
CASSLGPGSYEQYF
>TRBJ2-7|TRBV5-4|-
CASSWGDVSSYEQYF
>TRBJ1-1|TRBV7-9|-
CASSQQGGVTEAFF
>TRBJ1-1|TRBV6-6|-
CASSDRDRDTEAFF
>TRBJ2-1|TRBV11-2|-
CASSPVGQTYNEQFF
>TRBJ2-3|TRBV27|-
CASSITGTGALSTDTQYF
>TRBJ2-3|TRBV7-8|-
CASSLSKVGRAGDTQYF
>TRBJ2-7|TRBV7-2|-
CASSLVSLGASYEQYF
>TRBJ2-1|TRBV27|-
CASSQGSATYNEQFF
>TRBJ2-1|TRBV19|-
CASTFSGSSYNEQFF
>TRBJ2-2|TRBV30|-
CAWIDANTGELFF
>TRBJ2-7|TRBV19|-
CASSPGQNYEQYF
>TRBJ2-3|TRBV18|-
CASSPEQQADTQYF
>TRBJ1-5|TRBV5-5|-
CASGRGGEGQPQHF
>TRBJ2-3|TRBV7-6|-
CASSLGGGSPDTQYF
>TRBJ2-1|TRBV29-1|-
CSVAGTGPDNEQFF
>TRBJ2-2|TRBV19|-
CASSIEPGRVGGELFF
>TRBJ2-7|TRBV27|-
CASSLKRHGEQYF
>TRBJ2-1|TRBV13|-
CASSSGTGDNEQFF
>TRBJ1-5|TRBV27|once
CASSPRDGGNQPQHF
>TRBJ2-5|TRBV25-1|-
CASSTTEFQETQYF
>TRBJ1-2|TRBV5-4|-
CASSLESTYGYTF